These 22 T cell receptor beta chains came from one sample sequenced in a study of T cell repertoires in cytomegalovirus infection. For these receptors, no antigen is known. Each CDR3 protein is one row after TCRdb ran MiXCR on the reads. The sample records roughly 990,000 distinct CDR3 sequences, 30% to 40% being singletons. The source was cultured CD8+ T cells from PBMCs, collected from culture after CMV antigen stimulation. These receptors came from a human donor in good health (CMV status not recorded). Some clones in this sample may be carry-over from other donors' samples.

The rearrangement uses TRBV5-4 and TRBJ1-2; 10 bases are shared with TRBD1. V shed 4 bases and J 7 bases; nucleotides not matched to a gene: 7. CDR3 length equals 14 residues. Germline lookup yields CDR1 SGHNT and CDR2 YYREEE (reference sequence). The CDR3 loop reads CASSTTGGYLGYTF. CDR3 nucleotide sequence: TGTGCCAGCAGCACGACAGGGGGCTATCTTGGCTACACCTTC.

The table lists this clonotype with a few counts. This chain connects TRBV12-3 or TRBV12-4 to TRBJ1-4; perhaps TRBD1 as D (5 bases). The CDR3 loop spans 17 amino acids. Trimming removed 2 bases at V and 3 bases at J, with 16 bases between. CDR3 DNA: TGTGCCAGCAGTTTATCTCCATCGATGGGGGCTAATGAAAAACTGTTTTTT. As protein: CASSLSPSMGANEKLFF.

This clonotype was detected ten times or more. The gene calls are TRBV27 and TRBJ2-1; 7 bases line up with TRBD2. In germline, CDR1 is MNHEY, CDR2 SMNVEV (reference sequence). The CDR3 loop spans 15 amino acids. Germline trimming cut 5 bases from V and 1 base from J; bases unmatched to any gene: 5. The CDR3 region has the DNA TGTGCCAGCAGTAGCGGGACCGAATCCTACAATGAGCAGTTCTTC. It yields the protein CASSSGTESYNEQFF.

The chain is built from TRBV15 and TRBJ1-1; D call uncertain. Germline CDR1 is LNHNV and CDR2 is YYDKDF (reference sequence). The V gene lost 0 bases and the J gene lost 1 base, with 9 bases spanning the gap. This CDR3 has 15 amino acids. CDR3 DNA sequence: TGTGCCACCAGCAGAGATGGTCGGAGGAACACTGAAGCTTTCTTT. Amino acid sequence: CATSRDGRRNTEAFF.

CDR3 region: CASTHRAGELFF. In DNA form, the CDR3 reads TGTGCCAGCACCCACAGGGCGGGGGAGCTGTTTTTT. The chain uses TRBV7-6 and TRBJ2-2; D may be TRBD1 (6 bases). The germline CDR1 and CDR2 sequences are SGHVS and FNYEAQ. The V and J ends lost 7 bases and 8 bases respectively, with 11 bases between them. CDR3 length equals 12 residues.

This clonotype appeared a single time. The CDR3: CASSHRGVSTKNTEAFF. Written as DNA, the CDR3 is TGTGCCAGTAGCCACCGAGGGGTCAGTACTAAAAACACTGAAGCTTTCTTT. The genes are TRBV19 and TRBJ1-1, with D perhaps TRBD1 (5 bases). Trimming took 6 bases from V and 2 from J, leaving 22 bases between them. Germline V gives CDR1 LNHDA, CDR2 SQIVND (reference sequence). The CDR3 sequence is 17 residues long.

V and J are TRBV6-6 and TRBJ2-7; the D gene is possibly TRBD1 (5 bases). The CDR3 is 13 residues long. Germline CDR1 and CDR2: MNHNY and SVGAGI (reference sequence). This chain's CDR3 is CANSYLSRDEQYV. The CDR3, as DNA: TGTGCCAACAGTTATTTAAGCAGGGACGAGCAGTACGTC.

The rearrangement uses TRBV27 and TRBJ1-1; D is possibly TRBD1 (5 bases). The CDR3 length is 13 residues. The V gene's germline CDR1 is MNHEY and CDR2 SMNVEV (reference sequence). Trimming took 9 bases from V and 5 from J, leaving 16 bases between them. The CDR3 loop reads CASQTEGRTEAFF. The CDR3 DNA sequence: TGTGCCAGTCAGACCGAGGGGAGGACTGAAGCTTTCTTT.

This chain joins TRBV20-1 and TRBJ1-1, with a possible D match to TRBD1 (5 bases). V shed 3 bases and J shed 5 bases, with 22 bases lying between them. This CDR3 contains 16 residues. Germline-derived CDR1 and CDR2 are DFQATT and SNEGSKA (reference sequence). Here the CDR3 reads CSARGQGPRGGTEAFF. In nucleotides, the CDR3 is TGCAGTGCTAGGGGTCAGGGCCCCCGGGGGGGAACTGAAGCTTTCTTT.

This clonotype was recorded a few times. This chain connects TRBV27 to TRBJ1-3, with D perhaps matching TRBD1 (5 bases). Germline V gives CDR1 MNHEY, CDR2 SMNVEV (reference sequence). The CDR3 is 16 residues long. V was trimmed by 5 bases and J by 0 bases, leaving 14 bases between them. DNA for the CDR3: TGTGCCAGCAGTCCTTACGCGGGGGACTCTGGAAACACCATATATTTT. Encoded protein: CASSPYAGDSGNTIYF.

CDR3 region: CASSEVELSRSSGNTIYF. CDR3 coding DNA: TGTGCCAGCAGTGAAGTTGAACTATCAAGGTCGTCCGGAAACACCATATATTTT. J is TRBJ1-3 and V is TRBV6-1, with D unclear. With 1 base removed from V and 4 bases from J, the gap between germline ends came to 20 bases. Germline V CDR1 and CDR2: MNHNS, SASEGT. This CDR3 spans 18 amino acids.

This clonotype appeared a few times. J is TRBJ2-7 and V is TRBV9; D is ambiguous. V shed 0 bases and J shed 0 bases, with 7 bases lying between them. From germline, CDR1 is SGDLS and CDR2 YYNGEE. This CDR3 comprises 14 residues. The CDR3 DNA sequence: TGTGCCAGCAGCGTAGGGGCCAGCTCCTACGAGCAGTACGTC. The encoded protein is CASSVGASSYEQYV.

This clonotype showed up just a few times. One end of the junction varies from germline; a read error may be responsible. V usage is TRBV6-1 and J usage is TRBJ2-1; the D gene is possibly TRBD1 (6 bases). The CDR3 loop spans 16 amino acids. Germline V gene lookup returns CDR1 MNHNS and CDR2 SASEGT. Here the CDR3 DNA reads TGTGCCAGCACTGAAGGGTGGACAGAACTCTACAATGAGCAGTTCTTC. Its translation: CASTEGWTELYNEQFF.

This clonotype was observed a few times. The chain couples TRBV7-9 to TRBJ2-3; 8 positions agree with TRBD1. The germline gives CDR1 SEHNR, CDR2 FQNEAQ (reference sequence). Germline trimming cut 3 bases from V and 4 bases from J; bases unmatched to any gene: 9. CDR3 length: 16 amino acids. CDR3 DNA: TGTGCCAGCAGCTTGGGGGCAGGGGGCTTCTCAGATACGCAGTATTTT. Its protein is CASSLGAGGFSDTQYF.

This chain links TRBV27 with TRBJ1-1; D perhaps matches TRBD1 (6 bases). The CDR3 sequence is 12 residues long. Per the germline V gene, CDR1 is MNHEY and CDR2 is SMNVEV (reference sequence). V dropped 11 bases and J dropped 1 base, with 11 bases sitting between them. In DNA form, the CDR3 reads TGTGCCGCCTCGACAGGGAACACTGAAGCTTTCTTT. Translating it yields CAASTGNTEAFF.

Note on this clonotype: One end of the junction varies from germline; a read error may be responsible. This chain connects TRBV7-9 to TRBJ2-5; TRBD2 matches at 8 bases. CDR3 size: 13 residues. Germline V gene data show CDR1 as SEHNR and CDR2 as FQNEAQ (reference sequence). For the CDR3, the DNA is TGTGCCAACAGCTTAAGCGGGGGTGAGACCCAGTACTTC. Encoded protein: CANSLSGGETQYF.

This clonotype occurred a few times. V usage is TRBV27 and J usage is TRBJ1-5; 9 bases are a match to TRBD1. Germline V lookup: CDR1 MNHEY, CDR2 SMNVEV (reference sequence). V shed 6 bases, J shed 3 bases, and the junction held 3 bases outside the gene matches. This CDR3 has 14 amino acids. The CDR3 nucleotides read TGTGCCAGCAGAAGACAGGGGGTCAATCAGCCCCAGCATTTT. It is translated as CASRRQGVNQPQHF.

This clonotype was detected many times. Relative to the germline gene, one junction end is altered; a read error may explain this. The chain links TRBV7-9 to TRBJ2-7; 8 bases line up with TRBD1. Germline lookup yields CDR1 SEHNR and CDR2 FQNEAQ (reference sequence). The CDR3 totals 15 residues. The CDR3 loop is CASSTGTGPSNEQYF. The DNA of the CDR3 is TGTGCCAGCAGCACCGGGACAGGCCCCTCCAACGAGCAGTACTTC.

This clonotype came up a few times. The chain is built from TRBV4-1 and TRBJ1-5, with 8 bases identical to TRBD1. V shed 2 bases, J shed 5 bases, and the junction held 8 bases outside the gene matches. There are 16 residues in the CDR3. Germline lookup yields CDR1 MGHRA and CDR2 YSYEKL. CDR3 nucleotide sequence: TGCGCCAGCAGCCAACGGACAGGGCCGGATGATCAGCCCCAGCATTTT. This gives the protein CASSQRTGPDDQPQHF.

V gene TRBV27 combines with J gene TRBJ1-1, with 9 positions matching TRBD1. The CDR3 length is 16 residues. Germline V CDR1 and CDR2: MNHEY, SMNVEV (reference sequence). J lost 1 base, V lost 5 bases, and 8 bases had no gene match. In DNA, the CDR3 is TGTGCCAGCAGTCACCAACAGGGGGCATCGAACACTGAAGCTTTCTTT. It codes for CASSHQQGASNTEAFF.

This clonotype was counted many times. V and J are TRBV18 and TRBJ2-6, with TRBD1 matching over 7 bases. The CDR3 is 20 amino acids. V shed 0 bases and J 0 bases; nucleotides not matched to a gene: 11. Germline V gene lookup returns CDR1 KGHSH and CDR2 LQKENI. In nucleotides, the CDR3 is TGTGCCAGCTCACCACCAATCCGAGGGGGCCCAAGCTCTGGGGCCAACGTCCTGACTTTC. It specifies CASSPPIRGGPSSGANVLTF.

The gene calls are TRBV7-2 and TRBJ2-2; no firm D call. The germline gives CDR1 SGHTA, CDR2 FQGNSA. V lost 10 bases and J 7 bases, leaving 13 bases between the germline ends. The CDR3 spans 12 residues. The CDR3 spells CATERRLGELFF. The CDR3 nucleotides read TGTGCCACGGAGAGGCGGCTCGGGGAGCTGTTTTTT.